This paragraph reports one T cell receptor (beta chain). Profiling relied on immunoSEQ multiplex PCR, and the TCRdb table lists in-frame clones only, not all of them. Found here are more than 300,000 clones, around 90% of them singletons; the top ten hold roughly 3.4%. This CDR3 spans 14 amino acids. Germline V gives CDR1 WSHSY, CDR2 SAAADI. The germline V and J ends were trimmed by 7 bases and 4 bases, with 14 bases remaining between them. These data come from a study of blood T cell repertoires in COVID-19. Looking at the study overall: The cDNA or gDNA used as material had been derived from T cells, B-cell-depleted T cells, or PBMCs.

The specimen sequenced was peripheral blood. The clonotype originates from a woman aged 18-29 years who had recovered from COVID-19. The chain carries TRBV10-2 and TRBJ1-3; perhaps TRBD1 as D (6 bases). The CDR3 bases are TGCGCCAGCATGATTGCAGGGGCGGGAAACACCATATATTTT. This sequence encodes CASMIAGAGNTIYF.